This T cell receptor beta chain came from a study of T cells after yellow fever vaccination. The overall study: It was SMART-Seq v4 Ultra Low Input that prepared the fractions with low cell numbers.

Study findings and constraints: Most primary-vaccination clones reappeared after the booster (96% CD4, about 90% CD8). Although the secondary response was weaker, it peaked faster, at day 5 versus 15. FACS-sorted repertoires could harbor abundant contaminating bulk-population clonotypes.

MiXCR, run by TCRdb on the 5' RACE reads, gives a single entry per CDR3 protein. This table has approximately 550,000 distinct CDR3 sequences, 15% to 20% appearing once. This clonotype was counted a few times. Its specificity is not known. Trimming removed 6 bases at V and 2 bases at J, with 17 bases between. The CDR3 is 15 residues long. The receptor's source is a man between 25 and 39 years old who received the YFV17D yellow fever vaccine. The V call is TRBV12-3 or TRBV12-4, the J call TRBJ2-7; perhaps TRBD2 as D (5 bases). The input for sequencing was PBMCs, taken 15 days after the yellow fever booster vaccination. CDR3 sequence (DNA): TGTGCCAGCAGCCCCCGAGGAGCGGAGGCCTACGAGCAGTACTTC. Translated, it gives CASSPRGAEAYEQYF.